These T cell receptor beta chains were read from a single sample in a study of immune reconstitution after stem cell transplant in scleroderma. TCRdb reanalysed the RT-PCR reads using MiXCR and keeps one entry per CDR3 protein. The sample includes around 3,000 distinct CDR3 sequences, about 10% of them seen just once. This specimen was taken before or after autologous hematopoietic stem cell transplantation (not recorded which). The receptors derive from a female donor with systemic sclerosis. Both conserved end residues are part of each CDR3. A D gene is named only where the DNA matches it firmly. Only some rows state a clone size, as once, few, many or a class for expanded clones.

V	D	J	size	DNA	CDR3
TRBV2	.	TRBJ1-5	medium-sized	TGTGCCAGCAGTGAAGGTAGGGGGTATCAGCCCCAGCATTTT	CASSEGRGYQPQHF
TRBV20-1	.	TRBJ2-3	medium-sized	TGCAGTGCTAGCCACGACACCGGGGCAGATACGCAGTATTTT	CSASHDTGADTQYF
TRBV19	TRBD1	TRBJ1-4	medium-sized	TGTGCCAGTAGTCCCCGACAGGGAGGTCGCGAAAAACTGTTTTTT	CASSPRQGGREKLFF
TRBV6-2/TRBV6-3	TRBD2	TRBJ2-3	medium-sized	TGTGCCAGCAGTTTCATAGCGGGGGGCACAGATACGCAGTATTTT	CASSFIAGGTDTQYF
TRBV27	.	TRBJ1-6	large	TGTGCCAGCAGTTTAGAGGGGTCCTATAATTCACCCCTCCACTTT	CASSLEGSYNSPLHF
TRBV19	TRBD2	TRBJ2-3	medium-sized	TGTGCCAGTAGTATGGGGGGGAGGTCTAGCACAGATACGCAGTATTTT	CASSMGGRSSTDTQYF
TRBV6-5	TRBD2	TRBJ2-7	medium-sized	TGTGCCAGCAGCACCACTAGCGGGGTAAACGAGCAGTACTTC	CASSTTSGVNEQYF
TRBV29-1	TRBD2	TRBJ2-4	.	TGCAGTGGGGGGGAAGCCAAAAACATTCAGTACTTC	CSGGEAKNIQYF
TRBV6-5	.	TRBJ2-1	.	TGTGCCAGCAGCCCAAACGCGGGGTCACTCCTCTTATACAATGAGCAGTTCTTC	CASSPNAGSLLLYNEQFF
TRBV6-1	.	TRBJ1-1	medium-sized	TGTGCCAGCAGTGAAGGAGGGGTGACTGAAGCTTTCTTT	CASSEGGVTEAFF
TRBV20-1	.	TRBJ1-1	large	TGCAGTGCCAAGCGGGGGTTGAACACTGAAGCTTTCTTT	CSAKRGLNTEAFF
TRBV7-2	TRBD1	TRBJ1-2	large	TGTGCCAGCAGCTTAGGAACAGGGGCGGCCTATGGCTACACCTTC	CASSLGTGAAYGYTF
TRBV5-1	TRBD1	TRBJ1-1	.	TGCGCCAGCAGCTTTCTGGAATCCGGGACAGGGGGAAGCACTGAAGCTTTCTTT	CASSFLESGTGGSTEAFF
TRBV20-1	TRBD2	TRBJ2-1	few	TGCAGTGCTGCGGGACTAGCGGGTTACAATGAGCAGTTCTTC	CSAAGLAGYNEQFF
TRBV6-6	.	TRBJ1-1	medium-sized	TGTGCCAGCATTCTGAAAACCGGGGGGAACACTGAAGCTTTCTTT	CASILKTGGNTEAFF
TRBV7-3	.	TRBJ1-1	few	TGTGCCAGCAGCGGTGGACAGAACACTGAAGCTTTCTTT	CASSGGQNTEAFF
TRBV5-1	.	TRBJ1-1	medium-sized	TGCGCCAGCAGCTTGGGTACGGGCTTGATCACTGAAGCTTTCTTT	CASSLGTGLITEAFF
TRBV20-1	.	TRBJ2-4	few	TGCAGTGCTCCCCGTCTAGCCAAAAACATTCAGTACTTC	CSAPRLAKNIQYF
TRBV5-6	.	TRBJ2-6	.	TGTGCCAGCAGCTCAGAAGGCACCAGCTCTGGGGCCAACGTCCTGACTTTC	CASSSEGTSSGANVLTF
TRBV5-1	TRBD2	TRBJ2-1	few	TGCGCCAGCAGCTCCGGACTAGCGGGGGGACCTACAACCTACAATGAGCAGTTCTTC	CASSSGLAGGPTTYNEQFF
TRBV27	.	TRBJ2-3	medium-sized	TGTGCCAGCAGCCTCGGGGCAGGAGCCCGTTTCTCCACAGATACGCAGTATTTT	CASSLGAGARFSTDTQYF
TRBV5-1	.	TRBJ2-3	few	TGCGCCAGCAGCTTAACAGATACGCAGTATTTT	CASSLTDTQYF
TRBV15	TRBD2	TRBJ2-3	few	TGTGCCACCAGCATTACTAGCGGGGGCTCCATAGATACGCAGTATTTT	CATSITSGGSIDTQYF
TRBV7-2	.	TRBJ2-7	.	TGTGCCAGCAGCCCACCGACAAACTCCTACGAGCAGTACTTC	CASSPPTNSYEQYF
TRBV7-3	.	TRBJ2-1	medium-sized	TGTGCCAGCAGCACCCGCGGCGGGCTTAGCTCCTACAATGAGCAGTTCTTC	CASSTRGGLSSYNEQFF
TRBV20-1	TRBD1	TRBJ1-2	.	TGCAGTGCTAGTCGGTCTTTCGACAGGGGGAATGGCTACACCTTC	CSASRSFDRGNGYTF
TRBV24-1	.	TRBJ2-1	.	TGTGCCACCAGTGGAATCGGCCCCAGGGGTGAGCAGTTCTTC	CATSGIGPRGEQFF
TRBV5-1	.	TRBJ1-1	medium-sized	TGCGCCAGCAGCTTGTCTGGATGGGGTAGATCCATGAACACTGAAGCTTTCTTT	CASSLSGWGRSMNTEAFF
TRBV5-1	.	TRBJ1-1	.	TGCGCCAGCAGCCCCCGGGAGGCCGGGATGAACACTGAAGCTTTCTTT	CASSPREAGMNTEAFF
TRBV2	.	TRBJ1-5	medium-sized	TGTGCCAGCAGTGGGCACGGGGGGCGTAGCAATCAGCCCCAGCATTTT	CASSGHGGRSNQPQHF
TRBV7-8	.	TRBJ2-1	medium-sized	TGTGCCAGCAGCTTTCTCGGCGGAACCTACAATGAGCAGTTCTTC	CASSFLGGTYNEQFF
TRBV19	TRBD2	TRBJ2-7	.	TGTGCCAGTCTAGCGGGGAGCTCCTACGAGCAGTACTTC	CASLAGSSYEQYF
TRBV12-3/TRBV12-4	.	TRBJ2-1	few	TGTGCCAGCAGTTTAATTGGTACAGCCTACAATGAGCAGTTCTTC	CASSLIGTAYNEQFF
TRBV6-5	TRBD1	TRBJ2-3	.	TGTGCCAGCAGTTACGGGCAGGGGGCCGGCACAGATACGCAGTATTTT	CASSYGQGAGTDTQYF
TRBV6-1	TRBD1	TRBJ2-7	.	TGTGCCAGCAGTGAACGGACAGGGGCATCCTACGAGCAGTACTTC	CASSERTGASYEQYF
TRBV2	.	TRBJ1-1	large	TGTGCCAGCAGTGAAGCCACTGAAGCTTTCTTT	CASSEATEAFF
TRBV7-2	.	TRBJ1-2	few	TGTGCCAGCAGCGTTACAGAAAACTATGGCTACACCTTC	CASSVTENYGYTF
TRBV15	.	TRBJ1-1	medium-sized	TGTGCCACCAGCAGAGATAGGGTTACTGAAGCTTTCTTT	CATSRDRVTEAFF
TRBV5-6	.	TRBJ1-6	.	TGTGCCAGCCATTATACTAATTCACCCCTCCACTTT	CASHYTNSPLHF
TRBV5-1	.	TRBJ2-1	few	TGCGCCAGCAGCAGCGGGACAGGCAACAATGAGCAGTTCTTC	CASSSGTGNNEQFF
TRBV7-2	.	TRBJ2-7	medium-sized	TGTGCCAGCAGCTTAGGAGATATGGAGCAGTACTTC	CASSLGDMEQYF
TRBV29-1	.	TRBJ1-4	.	TGCAGCGTTGAGCCCAGTCGCGGGGAAAAACTGTTTTTT	CSVEPSRGEKLFF
TRBV7-7	.	TRBJ2-2	few	TGTGCTAGCAGCTTAGGGCCAGGGTTGACCGGGGAGCTGTTTTTT	CASSLGPGLTGELFF